This entry concerns a single T cell receptor beta chain. The data were obtained in a study of response to subunit inactivated influenza vaccine. TCRdb reprocessed the RT-PCR reads via MiXCR and lists one record per CDR3 protein. Of 150,000 to 200,000 distinct CDR3 sequences in the sample, approximately 12% are singletons; the top ten hold roughly 29%. Germline V gene sequence: CDR1 DFQATT, CDR2 SNEGSKA (reference sequence). The CDR3 is 13 amino acids. The ends were cut back, 2 bases at V and 1 base at J, with 6 bases in the middle. These data are also associated with another study on T cells expressing NK-cell markers. Turning to that study: TCR beta cDNA was generated via 5'RACE template switching incorporating UMIs. A range of roughly 1.0-7.0% of CD8+ T cells consisted of dominant NKG2C+ clonotypes in several donors.

The sequenced sample was CD8+ T cells sorted from PBMCs, obtained 12 days after vaccination. This sequence was found in a man aged 45 to 65 who received an inactivated influenza vaccine. The chain uses TRBV20-1 and TRBJ2-1; unclear D gene. This chain's CDR3 is CSARMGSYNEQFF. The CDR3 DNA follows: TGCAGTGCTAGAATGGGTTCCTACAATGAGCAGTTCTTC.